These 7 T cell receptor beta chains were all obtained from the same sample, sequenced in a study of radiotherapy plus CTLA-4 blockade in lung cancer. Sequencing used immunoSEQ multiplex PCR; TCRdb keeps in-frame clones, though not all of them. Of about 54,000 clones detected, more than 60% appear once; the ten largest clones hold roughly 3.5%. The sample in question was peripheral blood, obtained from a patient treated with radiotherapy plus ipilimumab. The receptors were gathered from a human donor with non-small cell lung cancer who had a partial response to radiotherapy plus ipilimumab.

The chain recombines TRBV6-4 with TRBJ1-4; D gene ambiguous. This CDR3 region has 15 residues. Trimming left V 6 bases short and J 6 bases short, with 17 bases between. Germline V CDR1 and CDR2: MRHNA, SNTAGT. The chain's CDR3 is CASSPSGRSDEKLFF. The CDR3 DNA follows: TGTGCCAGCAGCCCGTCGGGTCGAAGTGATGAAAAACTGTTTTTT.

This chain links TRBV13 with TRBJ2-2; 10 nucleotides align to TRBD1. The CDR3 covers 15 residues. Germline-derived CDR1 and CDR2 are PRHDT and FYEKMQ (reference sequence). Trimming removed 5 bases from V and 3 bases from J; junction bases left unmatched: 3. The CDR3 protein is CASSADRGDTGELFF. For the CDR3, the DNA is TGTGCCAGCAGCGCGGACAGGGGGGACACCGGGGAGCTGTTTTTT.

J is TRBJ2-5 and V is TRBV5-1; D not resolved. The end of the DNA aligns better with TRBJ2-7, so the J call may be wrong. The CDR3 contains 13 residues. Germline CDR1 is SGHRS and CDR2 is YFSETQ. The CDR3 loop is CASSVESTSEQYF. Here the CDR3 DNA reads TGCGCCAGCAGCGTGGAGTCTACGTCCGAGCAGTACTTC.

The sample holds one count of this clone. The CDR3 loop is CASSRLKVLGEGYTEAFF. The CDR3 nucleotides read TGTGCCAGCAGCCGCTTAAAGGTTCTGGGGGAGGGTTACACTGAAGCTTTCTTT. The chain joins TRBV7-8 to TRBJ1-1; D is possibly TRBD1 (5 bases). This CDR3 comprises 18 residues. The germline V gene encodes CDR1 SGHVS and CDR2 FQNEAQ. The ends were cut back, 5 bases at V and 3 bases at J, with 25 bases in the middle.

The rearrangement joins TRBV2 to TRBJ2-1, with D maybe TRBD2 (6 bases). The CDR3 sequence is 14 residues long. The germline V and J ends were trimmed by 6 bases and 6 bases, with 15 bases remaining between them. Germline V gene sequence: CDR1 SNHLY, CDR2 FYNNEI. CDR3 loop: CASRGGGLSNEQFF. The CDR3 nucleotides read TGTGCCAGCAGGGGGGGTGGCCTTTCCAATGAGCAGTTCTTC.

The V and J genes are TRBV7-8 and TRBJ1-5; 7 nucleotides align to TRBD1. Trimming took 5 bases from V and 4 from J; bases not matched to a gene: 5. Germline V CDR1 and CDR2: SGHVS, FQNEAQ. There are 14 residues in the CDR3. The CDR3 sequence is CASSPGGRNQPQHF. The CDR3 DNA sequence: TGTGCCAGCAGCCCAGGGGGTCGGAATCAGCCCCAGCATTTT.

CDR3 DNA sequence: TGTGCCAGCAGCTTGACTAGCGAAACGACAGATACGCAGTATTTT. Protein product: CASSLTSETTDTQYF. This chain uses TRBV5-4 with TRBJ2-3, with 7 positions matching TRBD2. J was trimmed by 3 bases and V by 1 base; bases with no gene match: 5. Germline V gene sequence: CDR1 SGHNT, CDR2 YYREEE (reference sequence). The CDR3 loop spans 15 amino acids.